This passage covers 7 T cell receptor beta chains from one sample sequenced in a study of molecular identifiers for immune sequencing clone quantification. TCRdb re-called the PCR reads with MiXCR, one entry per CDR3 protein. The repertoire includes approximately 670,000 distinct CDR3 sequences, just under 20% of them detected once, and 0.7% to 1% sits in the top ten. The sample consisted of naive CD8+ T cells from blood, with Jurkat cell RNA spiked in. Indicated subset: FACS-sorted CD8+CD4-CCR7+CD45RA+ naive T cells. The receptor set was obtained from a human donor in good health. Some libraries in this study had Jurkat cell RNA spiked in.

This clonotype was seen at least ten times. V is TRBV9 and J is TRBJ2-7; 7 nucleotides line up with TRBD1. Germline CDR1 SGDLS, CDR2 YYNGEE. J lost 1 base, V lost 4 bases, and 8 bases had no gene match. This CDR3 contains 15 residues. The CDR3 loop reads CASSPDRDGSYEQYF. The CDR3 nucleotides are TGTGCCAGCAGCCCTGACAGGGATGGTTCCTACGAGCAGTACTTC.

V gene TRBV12-3 or TRBV12-4 combines with J gene TRBJ2-2; D remains unclear. Trimming shortened V by 2 bases and J by 7 bases, and 11 bases separated the two germline ends. This CDR3 is built from 14 residues. This CDR3 reads CASSLTSFDGELFF. CDR3 in DNA: TGTGCCAGCAGTTTAACTTCCTTTGACGGGGAGCTGTTTTTT.

This chain links TRBV27 with TRBJ2-5; 8 bases agree with TRBD1. The germline V gene encodes CDR1 MNHEY and CDR2 SMNVEV (reference sequence). The ends lost 5 bases at V and 7 bases at J; junction bases unmatched: 9. The CDR3 extends over 14 amino acids. The CDR3 coding sequence is TGTGCCAGCAGTCAACAGGGGGACTTAAGGACCCAGTACTTC. As protein: CASSQQGDLRTQYF.

This chain joins TRBV27 and TRBJ2-2; TRBD1 aligns across 8 bases. V lost 5 bases, J lost 4 bases, and 3 bases stayed unmatched. This CDR3 spans 14 amino acids. The V gene's germline CDR1 is MNHEY and CDR2 SMNVEV (reference sequence). The CDR3 DNA reads TGTGCCAGCAGTACAACAGGGGGCACCGGGGAGCTGTTTTTT. Its translation: CASSTTGGTGELFF.

This clonotype has a count of ten or more. CDR3 loop: CSARVPGQYGYTF. CDR3 sequence (DNA): TGCAGTGCTAGAGTTCCCGGACAGTATGGCTACACCTTC. The genes are TRBV20-1 and TRBJ1-2; TRBD1 is a possible D gene (6 bases). Looked up from germline, CDR1 is DFQATT and CDR2 is SNEGSKA (reference sequence). Trimming cost V 1 base and J 5 bases, with 11 bases left between them. The CDR3 runs to 13 residues.

There are many counts of this clonotype. The chain links TRBV20-1 to TRBJ2-7; tentatively, D is TRBD2 (6 bases). V was clipped by 0 bases and J by 0 bases, with 9 bases between them. This CDR3 has 14 amino acids. Germline V gene data show CDR1 as DFQATT and CDR2 as SNEGSKA (reference sequence). CDR3 in DNA: TGCAGTGCTAGAGATGAGACTAGCTCCTACGAGCAGTACTTC. It yields the protein CSARDETSSYEQYF.

This clonotype was detected only a few times. An end of the junction does not agree with germline; a read error may underlie this. The J gene is TRBJ2-5, the V gene TRBV20-1; D gene uncertain. In germline, CDR1 is DFQATT, CDR2 SNEGSKA (reference sequence). The CDR3 totals 15 residues. The CDR3 nucleotides read TGCAGTGCTAGCGATCGGGCGGCCTACCAAGAGTCCCAGTACTTC. This sequence encodes CSASDRAAYQESQYF.